Given below is one TCR beta chain in context. Its antigen is currently unknown. Profiling relied on immunoSEQ multiplex PCR, and the TCRdb table lists in-frame clones only, not all of them. This sample has roughly 15,000 clones; over 75% occur once, and the top ten carry roughly 3.9%. The CDR3 contains 15 residues. The ends were cut back, 10 bases at V and 3 bases at J, with 19 bases in the middle. Germline V gene data show CDR1 as MNHEY and CDR2 as SVGAGI. The record originates from a study of graft-versus-host responses after intestinal transplantation. Study findings and constraints: In patients with graft-donor T cell macrochimerism, allograft graft-versus-host to host-versus-graft clonal ratios were high.

Lamina propria and intraepithelial lymphocytes were released by processing graft tissue. The sequenced sample was ileum tissue, obtained approximately 27 days after intestinal transplant. V and J are TRBV6-5 and TRBJ2-1; D possibly corresponds to TRBD2 (6 bases). The receptor was derived from a human patient who received an intestinal transplant, so some T cells may come from the graft donor. The CDR3 DNA reads as TGTGCCACCTCGGTTGGGAGGAAATTCTACAATGAGCAGTTCTTC. It encodes CATSVGRKFYNEQFF.